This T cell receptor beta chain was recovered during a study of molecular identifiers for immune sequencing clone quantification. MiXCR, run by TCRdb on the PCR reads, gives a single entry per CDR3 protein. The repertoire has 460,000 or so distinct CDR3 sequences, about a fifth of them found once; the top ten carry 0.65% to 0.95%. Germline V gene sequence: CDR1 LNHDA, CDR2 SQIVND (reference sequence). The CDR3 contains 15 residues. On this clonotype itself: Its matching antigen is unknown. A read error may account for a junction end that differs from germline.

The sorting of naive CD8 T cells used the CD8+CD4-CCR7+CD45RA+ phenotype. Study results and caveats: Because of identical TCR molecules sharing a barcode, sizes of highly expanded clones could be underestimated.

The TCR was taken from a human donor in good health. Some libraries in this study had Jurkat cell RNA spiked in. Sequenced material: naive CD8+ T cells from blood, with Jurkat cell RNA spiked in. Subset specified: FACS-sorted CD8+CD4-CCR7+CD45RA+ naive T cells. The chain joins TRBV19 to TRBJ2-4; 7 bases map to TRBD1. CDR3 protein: CVSSISGGLQNIQYF. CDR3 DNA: TGTGTCAGTAGTATATCAGGGGGATTGCAAAACATTCAGTACTTC.